The next 5 T cell receptor beta chains were all read from a single sample in a study of control samples from healthy donors and cancer patients. The repertoire was sequenced with immunoSEQ multiplex PCR; TCRdb's copy has only in-frame clones and lacks some. Of about 80,000 clones listed, around 90% were seen once; the top ten hold 7.5% to 8%. The sample was blood. Receptor source: a woman aged 55-69 years in good health.

The V and J genes are TRBV19 and TRBJ1-5, with D unclear. The CDR3 covers 15 residues. V was pared by 6 bases and J by 1 base, with 13 bases between. Germline loops: CDR1 LNHDA, CDR2 SQIVND (reference sequence). The DNA for the CDR3 is TGTGCCAGTAGCCCGGCGTGGGTGAGCAATCAGCCCCAGCATTTT. This gives the protein CASSPAWVSNQPQHF.

The V gene is TRBV4-3, the J gene TRBJ1-2; no reliable D call. V shed 2 bases and J shed 0 bases, with 7 bases lying between them. Germline lookup yields CDR1 LGHNA and CDR2 YSLEER. The CDR3 is 14 amino acids. CDR3 nucleotides: TGCGCCAGCAGCCAACGCGGAGCTAACTATGGCTACACCTTC. Protein product: CASSQRGANYGYTF.

The chain's CDR3 is CASSNIDQGLNQPQHF. The CDR3 DNA follows: TGTGCCAGTAGTAACATCGACCAGGGGCTCAATCAGCCCCAGCATTTT. The V gene is TRBV19, the J gene TRBJ1-5; a weak D match, TRBD1 (6 bases). The germline CDR1 and CDR2 sequences are LNHDA and SQIVND (reference sequence). The CDR3 loop spans 16 amino acids. V was trimmed by 4 bases and J by 3 bases, leaving 16 bases between them.

V usage is TRBV27 and J usage is TRBJ2-1, with D unclear. CDR1 is MNHEY and CDR2 is SMNVEV in the germline V gene (reference sequence). The CDR3 is 14 residues long. Between the trimmed V and J ends, which lost 8 bases and 2 bases, there was a span of 13 bases. The DNA of the CDR3 is TGTGCCAGCGCGATTCAGCGACCCTACAATGAGCAGTTCTTC. Its protein product is CASAIQRPYNEQFF.

This sequence joins TRBV19 and TRBJ1-1; D unclear. The CDR3 loop spans 12 amino acids. The V and J ends lost 6 bases and 1 base respectively, with 6 bases between them. CDR1 is LNHDA, CDR2 SQIVND, per germline (reference sequence). CDR3 DNA: TGTGCCAGTAGGAAGGGGAACACTGAAGCTTTCTTT. It encodes CASRKGNTEAFF.